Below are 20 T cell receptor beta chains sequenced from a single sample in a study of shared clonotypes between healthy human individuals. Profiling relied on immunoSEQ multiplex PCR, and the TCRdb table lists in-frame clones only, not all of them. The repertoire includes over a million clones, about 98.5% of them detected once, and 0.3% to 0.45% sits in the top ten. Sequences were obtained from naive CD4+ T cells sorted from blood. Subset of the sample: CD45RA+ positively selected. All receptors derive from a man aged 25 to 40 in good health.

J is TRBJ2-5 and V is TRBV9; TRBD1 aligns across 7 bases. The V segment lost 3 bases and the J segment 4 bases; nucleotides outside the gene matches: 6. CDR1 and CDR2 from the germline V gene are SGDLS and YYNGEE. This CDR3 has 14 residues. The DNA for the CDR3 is TGTGCCAGCAGCGACAGGGGCCAAGGAGAGACCCAGTACTTC. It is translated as CASSDRGQGETQYF.

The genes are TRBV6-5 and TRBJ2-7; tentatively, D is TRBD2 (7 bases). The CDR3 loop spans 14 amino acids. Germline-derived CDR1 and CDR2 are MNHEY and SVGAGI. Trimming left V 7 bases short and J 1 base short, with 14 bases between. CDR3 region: CASTLRGGSYEQYF. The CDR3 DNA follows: TGTGCCAGCACCCTAAGGGGGGGTTCCTACGAGCAGTACTTC.

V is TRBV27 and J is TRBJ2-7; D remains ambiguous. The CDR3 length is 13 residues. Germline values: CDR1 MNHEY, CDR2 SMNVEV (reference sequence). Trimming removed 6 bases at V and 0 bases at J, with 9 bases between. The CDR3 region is CASRLPASYEQYF. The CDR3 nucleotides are TGTGCCAGCAGACTCCCTGCCTCCTACGAGCAGTACTTC.

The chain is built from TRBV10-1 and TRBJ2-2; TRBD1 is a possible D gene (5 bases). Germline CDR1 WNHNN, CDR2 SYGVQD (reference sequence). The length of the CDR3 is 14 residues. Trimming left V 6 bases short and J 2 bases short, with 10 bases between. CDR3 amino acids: CASRIDRNTGELFF. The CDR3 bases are TGCGCCAGCAGAATAGACAGAAACACCGGGGAGCTGTTTTTT.

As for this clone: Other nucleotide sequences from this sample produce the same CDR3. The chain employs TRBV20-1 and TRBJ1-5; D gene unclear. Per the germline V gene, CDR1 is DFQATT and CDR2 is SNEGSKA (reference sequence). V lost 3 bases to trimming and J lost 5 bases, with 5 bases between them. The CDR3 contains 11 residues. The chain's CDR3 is CSAREDQPQHF. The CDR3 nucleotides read TGCAGTGCTAGGGAAGATCAGCCCCAGCATTTT.

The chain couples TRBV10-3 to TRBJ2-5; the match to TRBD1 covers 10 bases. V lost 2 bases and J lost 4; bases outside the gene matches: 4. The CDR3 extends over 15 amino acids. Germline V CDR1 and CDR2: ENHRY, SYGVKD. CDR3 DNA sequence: TGTGCCATCAGTGAGGACAGGGGGCCTGGAGAGACCCAGTACTTC. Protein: CAISEDRGPGETQYF.

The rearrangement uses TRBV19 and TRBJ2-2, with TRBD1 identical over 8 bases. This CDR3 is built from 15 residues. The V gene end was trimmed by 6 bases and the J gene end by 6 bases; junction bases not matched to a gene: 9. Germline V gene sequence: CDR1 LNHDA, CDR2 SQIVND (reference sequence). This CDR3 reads CASRPQDRDSGELFF. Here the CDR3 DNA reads TGTGCCAGTAGGCCTCAGGACAGGGACTCCGGGGAGCTGTTTTTT.

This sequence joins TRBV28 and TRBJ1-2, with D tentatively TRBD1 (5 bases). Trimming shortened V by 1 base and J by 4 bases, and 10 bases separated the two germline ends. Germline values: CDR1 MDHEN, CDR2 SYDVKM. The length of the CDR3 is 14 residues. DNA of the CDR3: TGTGCCAGCAGTTTATATCGACAGCCCTATGGCTACACCTTC. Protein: CASSLYRQPYGYTF.

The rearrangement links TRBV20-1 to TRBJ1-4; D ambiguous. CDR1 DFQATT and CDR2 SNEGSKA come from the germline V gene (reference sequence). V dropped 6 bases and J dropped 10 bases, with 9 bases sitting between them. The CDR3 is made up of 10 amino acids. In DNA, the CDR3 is TGCAGTGCCTTGGCCACAAAACTGTTTTTT. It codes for CSALATKLFF.

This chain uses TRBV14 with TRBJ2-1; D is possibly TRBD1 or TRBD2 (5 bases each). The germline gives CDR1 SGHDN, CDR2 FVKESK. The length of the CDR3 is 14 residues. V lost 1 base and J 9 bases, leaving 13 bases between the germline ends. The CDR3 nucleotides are TGTGCCAGCAGCCAAGGAGGGCAGGGCGGTGAGCAGTTCTTC. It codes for CASSQGGQGGEQFF.

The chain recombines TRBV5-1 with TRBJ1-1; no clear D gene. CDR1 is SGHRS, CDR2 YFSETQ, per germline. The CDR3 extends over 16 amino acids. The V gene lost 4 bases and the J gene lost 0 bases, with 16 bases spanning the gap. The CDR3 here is CASSTGDTLVNTEAFF. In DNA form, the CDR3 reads TGCGCCAGCAGCACCGGGGATACCTTGGTGAACACTGAAGCTTTCTTT.

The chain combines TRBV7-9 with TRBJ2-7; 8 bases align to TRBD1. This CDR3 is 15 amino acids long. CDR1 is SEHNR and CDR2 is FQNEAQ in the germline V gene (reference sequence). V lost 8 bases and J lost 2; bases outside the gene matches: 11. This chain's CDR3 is CASRDPGTGTYEQYF. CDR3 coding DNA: TGTGCCAGCCGAGATCCCGGGACAGGAACCTACGAGCAGTACTTC.

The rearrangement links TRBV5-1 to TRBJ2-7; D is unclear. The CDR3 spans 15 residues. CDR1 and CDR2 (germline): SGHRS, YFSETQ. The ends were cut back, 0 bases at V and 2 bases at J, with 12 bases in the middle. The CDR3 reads CASSLGAALAYEQYF. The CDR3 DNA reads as TGCGCCAGCAGCTTGGGGGCAGCGTTAGCCTACGAGCAGTACTTC. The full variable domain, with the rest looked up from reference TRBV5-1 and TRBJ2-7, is KAGVTQTPRYLIKTRGQQVTLSCSPISGHRSVSWYQQTPGQGLQFLFEYFSETQRNKGNFPGRFSGRQFSNSRSEMNVSTLELGDSALYLCASSLGAALAYEQYFGPGTRLTVT.

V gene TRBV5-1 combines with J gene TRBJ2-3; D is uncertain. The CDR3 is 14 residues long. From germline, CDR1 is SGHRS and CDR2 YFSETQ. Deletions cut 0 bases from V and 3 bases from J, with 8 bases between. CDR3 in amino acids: CASSLEMRTDTQYF. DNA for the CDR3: TGCGCCAGCAGCTTGGAAATGAGGACAGATACGCAGTATTTT.

In DNA form, the CDR3 reads TGTGCCAGCAGGCGAATTAGCACAGATACGCAGTATTTT. Encoded protein: CASRRISTDTQYF. The V and J genes are TRBV7-3 and TRBJ2-3; no clear D gene. Germline assignment: CDR1 SGHTA and CDR2 FQGTGA. CDR3 length: 13 amino acids. V gave up 6 bases and J gave up 0 bases, with 7 bases separating them.

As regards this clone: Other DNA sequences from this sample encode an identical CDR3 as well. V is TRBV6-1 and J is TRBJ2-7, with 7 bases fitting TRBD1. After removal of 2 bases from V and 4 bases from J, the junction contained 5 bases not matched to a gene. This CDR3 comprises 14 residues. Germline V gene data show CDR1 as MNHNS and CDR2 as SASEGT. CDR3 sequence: CASSELGGGYEQYF. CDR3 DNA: TGTGCCAGCAGTGAACTAGGGGGCGGGTACGAGCAGTACTTC.

The DNA of the CDR3 is TGTGCCAGCAGTTTAACGGCAGGTACTGAGCAGTTCTTC. It is translated as CASSLTAGTEQFF. The chain recombines TRBV27 with TRBJ2-1; D is undetermined. V lost 2 bases, J lost 9 bases, and 11 bases lay in between. Germline assignment: CDR1 MNHEY and CDR2 SMNVEV (reference sequence). The CDR3 sequence is 13 residues long.

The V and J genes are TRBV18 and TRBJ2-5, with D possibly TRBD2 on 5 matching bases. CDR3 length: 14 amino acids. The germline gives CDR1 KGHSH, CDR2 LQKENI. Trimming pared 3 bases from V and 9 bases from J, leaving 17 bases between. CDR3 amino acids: CASSPKAGLLAQYF. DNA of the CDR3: TGTGCCAGCTCACCTAAGGCCGGACTCCTGGCCCAGTACTTC.

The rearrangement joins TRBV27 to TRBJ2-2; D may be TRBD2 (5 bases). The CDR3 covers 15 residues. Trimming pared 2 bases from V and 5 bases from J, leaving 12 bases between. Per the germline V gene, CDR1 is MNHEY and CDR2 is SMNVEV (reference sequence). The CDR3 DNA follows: TGTGCCAGCAGTTTAACGCTAACGGGGACCGGGGAGCTGTTTTTT. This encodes CASSLTLTGTGELFF.

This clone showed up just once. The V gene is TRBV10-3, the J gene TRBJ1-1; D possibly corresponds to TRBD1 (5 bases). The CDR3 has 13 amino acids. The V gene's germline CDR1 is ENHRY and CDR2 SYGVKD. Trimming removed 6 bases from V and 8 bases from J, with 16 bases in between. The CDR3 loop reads CAIRGTDPNEAFF. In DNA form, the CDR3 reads TGTGCCATCAGAGGGACGGACCCAAACGAAGCTTTCTTT.